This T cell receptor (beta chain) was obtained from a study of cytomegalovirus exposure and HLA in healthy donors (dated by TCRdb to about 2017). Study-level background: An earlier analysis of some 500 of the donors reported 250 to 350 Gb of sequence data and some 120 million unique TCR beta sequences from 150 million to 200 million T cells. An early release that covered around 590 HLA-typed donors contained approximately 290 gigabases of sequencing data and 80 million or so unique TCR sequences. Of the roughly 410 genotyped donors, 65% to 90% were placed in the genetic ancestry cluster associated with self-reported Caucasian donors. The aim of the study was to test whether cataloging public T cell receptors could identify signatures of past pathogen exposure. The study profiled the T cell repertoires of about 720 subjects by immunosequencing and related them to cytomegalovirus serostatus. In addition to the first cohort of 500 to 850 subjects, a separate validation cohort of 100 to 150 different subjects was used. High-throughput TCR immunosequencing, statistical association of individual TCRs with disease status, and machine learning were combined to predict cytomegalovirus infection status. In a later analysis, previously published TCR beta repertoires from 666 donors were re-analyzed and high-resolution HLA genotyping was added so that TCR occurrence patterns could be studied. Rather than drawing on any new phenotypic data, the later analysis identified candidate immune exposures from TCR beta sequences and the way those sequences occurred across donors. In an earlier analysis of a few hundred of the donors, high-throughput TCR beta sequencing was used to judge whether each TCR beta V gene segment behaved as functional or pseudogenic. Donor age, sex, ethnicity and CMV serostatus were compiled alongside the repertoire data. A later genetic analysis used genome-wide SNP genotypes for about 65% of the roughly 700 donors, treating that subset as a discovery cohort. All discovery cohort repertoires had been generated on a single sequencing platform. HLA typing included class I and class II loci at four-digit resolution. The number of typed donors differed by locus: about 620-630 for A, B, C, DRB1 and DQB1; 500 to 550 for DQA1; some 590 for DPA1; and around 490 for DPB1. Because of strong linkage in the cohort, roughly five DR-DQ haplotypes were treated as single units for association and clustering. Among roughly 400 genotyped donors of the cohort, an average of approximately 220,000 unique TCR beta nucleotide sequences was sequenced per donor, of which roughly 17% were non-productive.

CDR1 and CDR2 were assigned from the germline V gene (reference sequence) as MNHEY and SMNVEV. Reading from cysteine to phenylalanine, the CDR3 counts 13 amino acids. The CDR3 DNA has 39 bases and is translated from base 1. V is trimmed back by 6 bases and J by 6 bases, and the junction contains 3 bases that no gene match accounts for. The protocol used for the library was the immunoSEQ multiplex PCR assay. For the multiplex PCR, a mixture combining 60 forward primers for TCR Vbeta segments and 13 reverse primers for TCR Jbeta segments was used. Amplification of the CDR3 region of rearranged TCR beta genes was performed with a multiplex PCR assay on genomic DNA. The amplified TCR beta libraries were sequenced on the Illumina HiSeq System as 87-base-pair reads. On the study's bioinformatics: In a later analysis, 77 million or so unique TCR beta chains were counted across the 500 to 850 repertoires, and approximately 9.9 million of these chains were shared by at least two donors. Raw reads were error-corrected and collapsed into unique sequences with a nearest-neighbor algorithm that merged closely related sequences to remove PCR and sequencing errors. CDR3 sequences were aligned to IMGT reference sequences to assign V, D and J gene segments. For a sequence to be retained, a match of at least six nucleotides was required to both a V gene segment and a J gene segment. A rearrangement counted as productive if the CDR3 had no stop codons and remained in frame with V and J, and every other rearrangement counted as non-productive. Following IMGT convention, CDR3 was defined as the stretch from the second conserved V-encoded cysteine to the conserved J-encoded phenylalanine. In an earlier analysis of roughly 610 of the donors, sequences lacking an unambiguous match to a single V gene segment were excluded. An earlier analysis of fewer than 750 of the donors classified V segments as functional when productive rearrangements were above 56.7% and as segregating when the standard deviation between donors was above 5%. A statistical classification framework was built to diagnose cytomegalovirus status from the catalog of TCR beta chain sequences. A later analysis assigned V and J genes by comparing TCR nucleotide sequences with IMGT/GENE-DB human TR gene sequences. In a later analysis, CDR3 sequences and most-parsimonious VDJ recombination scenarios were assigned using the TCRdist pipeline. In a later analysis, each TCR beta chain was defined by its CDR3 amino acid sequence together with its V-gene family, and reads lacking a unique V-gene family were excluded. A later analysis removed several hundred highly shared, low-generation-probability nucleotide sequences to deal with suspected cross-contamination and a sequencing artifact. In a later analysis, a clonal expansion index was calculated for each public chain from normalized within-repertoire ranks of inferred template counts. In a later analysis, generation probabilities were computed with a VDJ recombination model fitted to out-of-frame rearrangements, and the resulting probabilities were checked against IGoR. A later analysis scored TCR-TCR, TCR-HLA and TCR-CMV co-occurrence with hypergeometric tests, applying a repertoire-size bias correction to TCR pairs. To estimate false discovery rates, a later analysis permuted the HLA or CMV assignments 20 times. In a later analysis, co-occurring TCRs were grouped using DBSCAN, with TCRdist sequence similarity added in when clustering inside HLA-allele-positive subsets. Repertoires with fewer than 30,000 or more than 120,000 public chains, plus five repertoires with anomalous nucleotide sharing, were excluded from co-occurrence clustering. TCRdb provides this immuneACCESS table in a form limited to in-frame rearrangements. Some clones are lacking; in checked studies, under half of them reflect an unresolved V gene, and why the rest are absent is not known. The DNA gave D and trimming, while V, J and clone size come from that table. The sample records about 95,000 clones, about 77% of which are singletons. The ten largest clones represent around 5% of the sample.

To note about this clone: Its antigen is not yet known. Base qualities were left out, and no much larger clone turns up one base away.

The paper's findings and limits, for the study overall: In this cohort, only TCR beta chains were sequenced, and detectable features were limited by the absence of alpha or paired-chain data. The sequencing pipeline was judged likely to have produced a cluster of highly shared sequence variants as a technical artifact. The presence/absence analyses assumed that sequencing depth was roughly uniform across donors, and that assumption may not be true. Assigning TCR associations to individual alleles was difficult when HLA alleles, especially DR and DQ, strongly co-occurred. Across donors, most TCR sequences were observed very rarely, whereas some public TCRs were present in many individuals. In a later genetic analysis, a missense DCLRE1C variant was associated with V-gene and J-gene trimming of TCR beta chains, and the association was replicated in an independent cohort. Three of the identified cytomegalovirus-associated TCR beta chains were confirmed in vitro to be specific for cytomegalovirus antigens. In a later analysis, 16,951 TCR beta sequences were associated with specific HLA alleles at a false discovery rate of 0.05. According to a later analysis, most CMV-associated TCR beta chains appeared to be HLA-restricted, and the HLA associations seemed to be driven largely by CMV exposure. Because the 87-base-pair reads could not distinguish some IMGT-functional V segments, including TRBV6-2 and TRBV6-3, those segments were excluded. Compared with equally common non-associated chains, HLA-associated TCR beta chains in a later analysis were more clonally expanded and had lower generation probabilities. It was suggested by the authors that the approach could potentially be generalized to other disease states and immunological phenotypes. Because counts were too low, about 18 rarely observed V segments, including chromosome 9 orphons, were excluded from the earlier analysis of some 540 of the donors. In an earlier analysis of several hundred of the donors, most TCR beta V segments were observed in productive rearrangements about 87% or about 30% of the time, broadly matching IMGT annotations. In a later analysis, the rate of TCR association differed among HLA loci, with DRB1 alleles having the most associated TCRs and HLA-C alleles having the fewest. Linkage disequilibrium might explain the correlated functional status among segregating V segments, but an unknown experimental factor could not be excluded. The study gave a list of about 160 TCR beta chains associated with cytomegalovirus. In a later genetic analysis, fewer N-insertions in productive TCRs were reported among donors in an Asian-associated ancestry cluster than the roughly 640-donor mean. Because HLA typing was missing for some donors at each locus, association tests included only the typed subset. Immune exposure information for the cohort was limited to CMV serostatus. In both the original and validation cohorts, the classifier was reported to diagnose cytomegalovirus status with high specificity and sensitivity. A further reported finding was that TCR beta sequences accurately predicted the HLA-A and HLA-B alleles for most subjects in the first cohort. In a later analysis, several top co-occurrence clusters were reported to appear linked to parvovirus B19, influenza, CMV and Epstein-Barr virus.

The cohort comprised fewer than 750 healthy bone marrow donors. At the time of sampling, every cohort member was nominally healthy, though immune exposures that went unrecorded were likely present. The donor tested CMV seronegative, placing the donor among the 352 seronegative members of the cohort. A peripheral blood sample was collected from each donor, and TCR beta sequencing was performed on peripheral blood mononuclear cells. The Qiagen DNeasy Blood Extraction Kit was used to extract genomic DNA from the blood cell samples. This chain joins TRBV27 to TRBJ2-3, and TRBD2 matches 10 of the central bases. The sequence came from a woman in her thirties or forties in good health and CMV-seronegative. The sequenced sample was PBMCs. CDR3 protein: CASRLSGGDTQYF. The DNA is TGTGCCAGCAGACTTAGCGGGGGGGATACGCAGTATTTT.